The clone carrying this T cell receptor beta chain came up a few times. The sample comes from a study of blood T cell repertoires in COVID-19. Study information: Acute-phase and convalescent COVID-19 samples originated in the United States, Italy and Spain. Sample material is recorded as cDNA or gDNA derived from T cells, B-cell-depleted T cells, or PBMCs.

Clones were read by immunoSEQ multiplex PCR, and TCRdb kept only the in-frame ones, dropping some. The sample has approximately 100,000 clones, 75% to 90% seen once; the top ten hold roughly 40%. The sample consisted of peripheral blood. This clonotype was sampled from a man older than 75 with acute or convalescent COVID-19.

The CDR3 reads CASSLVGTGGFTF. CDR3 DNA sequence: TGTGCCAGCAGCTTAGTCGGGACAGGGGGCTTTACCTTC. The chain uses TRBV7-2 and TRBJ1-2, with TRBD1 matching 12 bases. Trimming at V came to 1 base and at J to 14 bases, leaving 5 bases not matched to a gene. The CDR3 is 13 amino acids. From germline, CDR1 is SGHTA and CDR2 FQGNSA.